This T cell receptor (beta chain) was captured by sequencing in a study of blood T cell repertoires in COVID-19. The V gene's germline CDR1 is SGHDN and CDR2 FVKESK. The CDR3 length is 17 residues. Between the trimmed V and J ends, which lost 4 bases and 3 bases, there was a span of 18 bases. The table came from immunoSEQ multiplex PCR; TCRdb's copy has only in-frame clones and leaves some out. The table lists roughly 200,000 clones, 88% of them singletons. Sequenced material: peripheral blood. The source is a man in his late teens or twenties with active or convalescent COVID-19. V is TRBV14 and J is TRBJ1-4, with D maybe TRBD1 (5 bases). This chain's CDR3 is CASSPPQRGTPNEKLFF. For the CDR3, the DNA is TGTGCCAGCAGCCCGCCCCAGCGGGGCACGCCTAATGAAAAACTGTTTTTT.